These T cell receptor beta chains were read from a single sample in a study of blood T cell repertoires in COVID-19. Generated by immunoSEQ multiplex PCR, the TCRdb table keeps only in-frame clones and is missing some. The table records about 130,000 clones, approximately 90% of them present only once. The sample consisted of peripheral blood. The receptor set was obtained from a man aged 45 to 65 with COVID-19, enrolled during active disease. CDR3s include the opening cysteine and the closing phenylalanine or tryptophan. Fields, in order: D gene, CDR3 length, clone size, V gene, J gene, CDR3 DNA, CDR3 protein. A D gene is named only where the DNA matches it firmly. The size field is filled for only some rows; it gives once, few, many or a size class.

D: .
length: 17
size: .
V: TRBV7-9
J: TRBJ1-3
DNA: TGTGCCAGCAGCCTCAGGACCGGCGGGGGTTCTGGAAACACCATATATTTT
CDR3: CASSLRTGGGSGNTIYF

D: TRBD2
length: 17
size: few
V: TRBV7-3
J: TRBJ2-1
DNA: TGTGCCAGCAGCCCGAACGGACTAGCGGGAGGGCCCTTAGAGCAGTTCTTC
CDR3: CASSPNGLAGGPLEQFF

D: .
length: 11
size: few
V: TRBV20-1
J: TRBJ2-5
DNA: TGCAGTGCTAGCGGGAGTGAGACCCAGTACTTC
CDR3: CSASGSETQYF

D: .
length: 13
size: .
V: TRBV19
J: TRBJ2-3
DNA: TGTGCCAGTACCCAGGGGTCCGCAGATACGCAGTATTTT
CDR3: CASTQGSADTQYF

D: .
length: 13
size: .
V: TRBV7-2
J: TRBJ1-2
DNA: TGTGCCAGCAGCCCAGAGGGAGGCTATGGCTACACCTTC
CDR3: CASSPEGGYGYTF

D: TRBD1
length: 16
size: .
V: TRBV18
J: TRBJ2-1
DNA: TGTGCCAGCTCACCATCTTTACAGGGGGCTTACAATGAGCAGTTCTTC
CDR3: CASSPSLQGAYNEQFF

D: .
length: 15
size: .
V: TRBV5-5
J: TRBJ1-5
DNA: TGTGCCAGCAGTCGAGACCCTCGGGACAATCAGCCCCAGCATTTT
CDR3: CASSRDPRDNQPQHF

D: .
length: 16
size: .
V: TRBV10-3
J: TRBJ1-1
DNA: TGTGCCATCAGTGCAGATCTCGGGACTACGAACACTGAAGCTTTCTTT
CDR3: CAISADLGTTNTEAFF

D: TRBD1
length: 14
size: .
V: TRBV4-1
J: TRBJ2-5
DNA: TGCGCCAGCAGCCAGACAGGGCCAGGAGAGACCCAGTACTTC
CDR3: CASSQTGPGETQYF

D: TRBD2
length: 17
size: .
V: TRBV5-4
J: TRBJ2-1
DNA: TGTGCCAGCAGCTCCGGGTCGGGACTAGCGGGAGCGGAAGAGCAGTTCTTC
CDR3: CASSSGSGLAGAEEQFF

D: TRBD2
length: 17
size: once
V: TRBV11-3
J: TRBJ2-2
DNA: TGTGCCAGCAGCAGGGGACTAGCGGACGGGAACACCGGGGAGCTGTTTTTT
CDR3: CASSRGLADGNTGELFF

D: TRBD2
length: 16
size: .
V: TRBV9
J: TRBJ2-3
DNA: TGTGCCAGCAGCCCGGAGCTAGCGGGATTGGCAGATACGCAGTATTTT
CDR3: CASSPELAGLADTQYF

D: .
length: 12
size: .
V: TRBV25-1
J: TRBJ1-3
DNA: TGTGCCAGCTCAGGAAATGGAAACACCATATATTTT
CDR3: CASSGNGNTIYF

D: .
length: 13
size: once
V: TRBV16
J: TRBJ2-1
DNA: TGTGCCAGCAGCCAGATCATCGGCAATGAGCAGTTCTTC
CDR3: CASSQIIGNEQFF

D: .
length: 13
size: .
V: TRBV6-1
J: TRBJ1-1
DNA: TGTGCCAGCAGTGAAGTTTGGACAGCTGAAGCTTTCTTT
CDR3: CASSEVWTAEAFF

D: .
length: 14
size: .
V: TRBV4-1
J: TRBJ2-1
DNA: TGCGCCAGCAGTACGAGTTCAGGTCACAATGAGCAGTTCTTC
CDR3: CASSTSSGHNEQFF

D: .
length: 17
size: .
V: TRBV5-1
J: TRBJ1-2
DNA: TGCGCCAGCAGCAACTCACTACCAGGGCCTATGGACTATGGCTACACCTTC
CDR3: CASSNSLPGPMDYGYTF

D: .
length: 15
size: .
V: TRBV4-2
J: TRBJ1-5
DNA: TGTGCCAGCAGCCAAGTGGTGGGCAGCAATCAGCCCCAGCATTTT
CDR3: CASSQVVGSNQPQHF

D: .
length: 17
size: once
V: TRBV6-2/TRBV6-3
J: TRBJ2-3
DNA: TGTGCCAGCAGTTACTCGGGTAGCGGTCCTAGCACAGATACGCAGTATTTT
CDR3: CASSYSGSGPSTDTQYF

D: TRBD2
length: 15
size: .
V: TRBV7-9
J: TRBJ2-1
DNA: TGTGCCAGCAGCAGGACTAGCCGGAGGGTCGGTGAGCAGTTCTTC
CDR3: CASSRTSRRVGEQFF

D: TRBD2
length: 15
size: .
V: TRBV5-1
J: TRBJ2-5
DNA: TGCGCCAGCAGGAGAAGCGGGAGGGAAGTGGAGACCCAGTACTTC
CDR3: CASRRSGREVETQYF

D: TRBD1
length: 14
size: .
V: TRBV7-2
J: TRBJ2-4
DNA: TGTGCCAGCAGCCTCCCGACAGGGGAAAACATTCAGTACTTC
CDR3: CASSLPTGENIQYF

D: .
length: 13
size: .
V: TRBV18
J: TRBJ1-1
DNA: TGTGCCAGCTCGTCCGGGGGGGACACTGAAGCTTTCTTT
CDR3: CASSSGGDTEAFF

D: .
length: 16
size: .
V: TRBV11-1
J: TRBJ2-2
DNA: TGTGCCAGCAGCCTTAGGGGAGGCCAGGGCACCGGGGAGCTGTTTTTT
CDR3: CASSLRGGQGTGELFF

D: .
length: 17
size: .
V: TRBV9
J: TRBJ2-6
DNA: TGTGCCAGCAGCCCACGGGTCGTTTTATCTGGGGCCAACGTCCTGACTTTC
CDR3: CASSPRVVLSGANVLTF

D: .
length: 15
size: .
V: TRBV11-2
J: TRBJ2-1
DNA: TGTGCCAGCAGCTTAGGCCAGGGAGGGGGCAATGAGCAGTTCTTC
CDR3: CASSLGQGGGNEQFF

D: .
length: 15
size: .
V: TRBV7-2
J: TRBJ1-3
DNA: TGTGCCAGCAGCTTGGACAGATACTCTGGAAACACCATATATTTT
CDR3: CASSLDRYSGNTIYF

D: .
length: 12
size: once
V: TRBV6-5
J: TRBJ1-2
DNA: TGTGCCAGCAGTACAACAGGAGGGGGCTACACCTTC
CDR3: CASSTTGGGYTF

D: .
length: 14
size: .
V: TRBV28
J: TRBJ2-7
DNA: TGTGCCAGCACCTCAGACAGGTCCCCCTACGAGCAGTACTTC
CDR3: CASTSDRSPYEQYF

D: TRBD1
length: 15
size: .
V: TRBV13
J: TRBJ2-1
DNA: TGTGCCAGCAGCTTAGGTGGGACAGTTTACAATGAGCAGTTCTTC
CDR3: CASSLGGTVYNEQFF

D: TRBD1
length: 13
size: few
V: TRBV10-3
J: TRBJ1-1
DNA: TGTGCCATCAGTGCAGGGGGCGACACTGAAGCTTTCTTT
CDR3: CAISAGGDTEAFF

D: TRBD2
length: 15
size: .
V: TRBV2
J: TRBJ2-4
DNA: TGTGCCAGCAGACCTAGCGGGGGTCCATTGAACATTCAGTACTTC
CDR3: CASRPSGGPLNIQYF

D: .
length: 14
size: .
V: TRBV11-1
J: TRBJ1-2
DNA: TGTGCCAGCAGCCTTGGGGGCGAGGCGGATGGCTACACCTTC
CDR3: CASSLGGEADGYTF

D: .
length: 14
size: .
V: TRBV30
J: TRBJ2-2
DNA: TGTGCCTGGAGGCCGCAGGGGGGAACCGGGGAGCTGTTTTTT
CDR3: CAWRPQGGTGELFF

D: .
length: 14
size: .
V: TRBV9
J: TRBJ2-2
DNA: TGTGCCAGCAGCCTTCGACTAGTTACCGGGGAGCTGTTTTTT
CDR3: CASSLRLVTGELFF

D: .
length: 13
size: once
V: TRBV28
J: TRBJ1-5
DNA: TGTGCCAGCAGTCCCAGTAGCAATCAGCCCCAGCATTTT
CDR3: CASSPSSNQPQHF

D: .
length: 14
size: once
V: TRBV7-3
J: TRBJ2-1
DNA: TGTGCCAGCAGCCCCAGCGTCTCCTACAATGAGCAGTTCTTC
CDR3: CASSPSVSYNEQFF

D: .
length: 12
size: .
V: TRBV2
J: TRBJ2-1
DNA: TGTGCCAGCACTGTACAACTGGGCCTCCAGTTCTTC
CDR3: CASTVQLGLQFF

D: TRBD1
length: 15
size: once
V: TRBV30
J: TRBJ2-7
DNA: TGTGCCTGGAGTGTACTACAGGGGATATTCTACGAGCAGTACTTC
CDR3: CAWSVLQGIFYEQYF

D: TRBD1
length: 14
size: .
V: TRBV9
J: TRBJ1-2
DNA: TGTGCCAGCAGCGTAGCACAGGGGAACTATGGCTACACCTTC
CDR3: CASSVAQGNYGYTF

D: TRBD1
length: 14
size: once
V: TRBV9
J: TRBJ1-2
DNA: TGTGCCAGCAGCGCCGGGACAGGGGGTTATGGCTACACCTTC
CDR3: CASSAGTGGYGYTF

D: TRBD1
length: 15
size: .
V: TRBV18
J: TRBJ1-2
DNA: TGTGCCAGCTCACCACCGGGGACAGGGCCGGTTGGCTACACCTTC
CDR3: CASSPPGTGPVGYTF

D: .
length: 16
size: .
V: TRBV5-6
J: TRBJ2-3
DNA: TGTGCCAGCAGCCTCCGGGATTATAAGTATCGTGATACGCAGTATTTT
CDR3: CASSLRDYKYRDTQYF

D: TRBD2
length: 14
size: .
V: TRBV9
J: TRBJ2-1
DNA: TGTGCCAGCAGCGTATTCGGCGGGAGCTATGAGCAGTTCTTC
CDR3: CASSVFGGSYEQFF